The clone carrying this T cell receptor (beta chain) was seen just once. What it binds is not known. The source of the sample is a study of shared clonotypes between healthy human individuals. In the study overall: CD4 naive and memory got three plates each, CD8 naive two, CD8 memory one. Overall study findings and caveats: Estimated richness was generally greater in naive than memory subsets.

The authors' processing: For the immunoSEQ data, sequences were junction-only without quality scores, so filtering differed. The protocol was immunoSEQ multiplex PCR, while the TCRdb copy is restricted to in-frame clones and leaves out a portion. The V and J calls and clone size were taken over from that table, and D and trimming were inferred from the DNA. The sample carries hundreds of thousands of clones, 90% to 97% recorded once. V was cut by 1 base and J by 1 base, with 18 bases left in between. CDR1 and CDR2 (germline): SGHAT, FQNNGV. This CDR3 has 18 amino acids. What was sequenced was naive CD4+ T cells sorted from blood. Subset: CD45RA+ positively selected. This receptor was identified in a woman in her 30s in good health. The chain links TRBV11-2 to TRBJ2-3; the D is unclear. This CDR3 is CASSLVRVSANRTDTQYF. As DNA, the CDR3 is TGTGCCAGCAGCTTAGTTAGGGTATCAGCAAATCGCACAGATACGCAGTATTTT. Looking up the rest from reference TRBV11-2 and TRBJ2-3 gives the full variable domain: EAGVAQSPRYKIIEKRQSVAFWCNPISGHATLYWYQQILGQGPKLLIQFQNNGVVDDSQLPKDRFSAERLKGVDSTLKIQPAKLEDSAVYLCASSLVRVSANRTDTQYFGPGTRLTVL.